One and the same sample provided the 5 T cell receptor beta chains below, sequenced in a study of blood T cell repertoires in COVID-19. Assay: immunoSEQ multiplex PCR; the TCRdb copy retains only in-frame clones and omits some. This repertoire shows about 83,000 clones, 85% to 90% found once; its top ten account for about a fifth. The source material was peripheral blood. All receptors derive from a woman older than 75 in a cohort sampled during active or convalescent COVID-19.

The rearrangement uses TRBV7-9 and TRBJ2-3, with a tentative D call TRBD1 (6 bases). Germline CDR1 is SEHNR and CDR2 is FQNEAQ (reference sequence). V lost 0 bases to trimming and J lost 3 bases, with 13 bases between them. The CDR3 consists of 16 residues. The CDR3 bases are TGTGCCAGCAGCTTAGCGCGGGCAGGGGCTACAGATACGCAGTATTTT. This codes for CASSLARAGATDTQYF.

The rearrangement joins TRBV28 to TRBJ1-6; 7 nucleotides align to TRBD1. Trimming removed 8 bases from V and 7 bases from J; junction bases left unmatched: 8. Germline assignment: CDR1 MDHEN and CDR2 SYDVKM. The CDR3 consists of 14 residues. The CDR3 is CASCIQGYNSPLHF. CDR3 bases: TGTGCCAGCTGCATACAGGGGTACAATTCACCCCTCCACTTT.

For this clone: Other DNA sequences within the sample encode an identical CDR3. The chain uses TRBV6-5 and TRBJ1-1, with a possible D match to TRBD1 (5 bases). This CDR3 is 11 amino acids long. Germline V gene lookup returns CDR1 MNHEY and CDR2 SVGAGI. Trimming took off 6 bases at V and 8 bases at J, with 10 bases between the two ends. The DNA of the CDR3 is TGTGCCAGCAGCCACGGGGGGGAAGCTTTCTTT. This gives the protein CASSHGGEAFF.

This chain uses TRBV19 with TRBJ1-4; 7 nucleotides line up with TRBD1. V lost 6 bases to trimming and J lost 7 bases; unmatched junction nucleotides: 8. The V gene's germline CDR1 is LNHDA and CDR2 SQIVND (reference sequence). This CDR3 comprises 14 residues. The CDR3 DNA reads TGTGCCAGTAGGAAACAGGGGAAAGCTGAAAAACTGTTTTTT. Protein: CASRKQGKAEKLFF.

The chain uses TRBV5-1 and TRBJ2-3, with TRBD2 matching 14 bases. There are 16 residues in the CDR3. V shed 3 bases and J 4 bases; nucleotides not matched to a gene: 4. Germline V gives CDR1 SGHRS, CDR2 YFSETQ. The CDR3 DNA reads TGCGCCAGCAGCTCGGGACTAGCGGGAGTGGCAGATACGCAGTATTTT. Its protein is CASSSGLAGVADTQYF.